The clone carrying this T cell receptor (beta chain) was recorded once. Germline CDR1 is MNHNS and CDR2 is SASEGT. The germline V and J ends were trimmed by 2 bases and 11 bases, with 10 bases remaining between them. The CDR3 spans 12 residues. Clones were read by immunoSEQ multiplex PCR, and TCRdb kept only the in-frame ones, dropping some. The sample carries roughly 130,000 clones, 75% to 95% recorded once. These data originate in a study of control samples from healthy donors and cancer patients. The clonotype comes from a man between 18 and 35 years old in good health. Sequenced: blood. J is TRBJ1-5 and V is TRBV6-1; no firm D call. The CDR3 bases are TGTGCCAGCAGTGAAACTTGGGGTACCCAGCATTTT. Its protein is CASSETWGTQHF.